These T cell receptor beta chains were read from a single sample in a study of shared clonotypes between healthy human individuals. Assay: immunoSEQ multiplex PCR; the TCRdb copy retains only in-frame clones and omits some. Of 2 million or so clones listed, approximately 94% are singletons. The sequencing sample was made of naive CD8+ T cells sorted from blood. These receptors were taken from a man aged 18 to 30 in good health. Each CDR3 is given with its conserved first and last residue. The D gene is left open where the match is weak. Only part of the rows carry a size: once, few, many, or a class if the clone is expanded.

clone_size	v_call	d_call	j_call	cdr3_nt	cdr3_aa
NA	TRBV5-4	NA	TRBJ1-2	TGTGCCGGCGAACACCGGGGAGGGACACCCTTATTGTCCTTC	CAGEHRGGTPLLSF
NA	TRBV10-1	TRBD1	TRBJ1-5	TGCGCCAGCAGCACACCTGACAGGGGAGGTCAGCCCCAGCATTTT	CASSTPDRGGQPQHF
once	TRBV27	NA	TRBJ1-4	TGTGCCAGCACCCTATACGGGGGCAGTAATGAAAAACTGTTTTTT	CASTLYGGSNEKLFF
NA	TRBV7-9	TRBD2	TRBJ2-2	TGTGCCAGCAGCCCCTTGCGGGGGGCCGACACCGGGGAGCTGTTTTTT	CASSPLRGADTGELFF
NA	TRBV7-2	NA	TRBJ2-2	TGTGCCAGCAGCCCAGGGGTCTGGGAGCTGTTTTTT	CASSPGVWELFF
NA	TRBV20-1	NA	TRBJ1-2	TGCATTCCGTCACACCGCTATGGCTACACCTTC	CIPSHRYGYTF
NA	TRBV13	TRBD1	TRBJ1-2	TGTGCCAGCAGCTCAGTGACAGGGGTTGGCTACACCTTC	CASSSVTGVGYTF
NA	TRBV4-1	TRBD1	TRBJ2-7	TGCGCCAGCAGCCAAGTAGGGACAGGGATCGAGCAGTACTTC	CASSQVGTGIEQYF
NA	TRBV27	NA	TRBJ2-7	TGTGCCAGCAGTGGTAGCCGGGACGGAAGCTCCTACGAGCAGTACTTC	CASSGSRDGSSYEQYF
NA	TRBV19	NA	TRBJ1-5	TGTGCCAGTAGTGCCCCTCCTGGGACCTCCAATCAGCCCCAGCATTTT	CASSAPPGTSNQPQHF
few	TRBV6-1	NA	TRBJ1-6	TGTGCCAGCAGTGTATATTTGGAGGATTCACCCCTCCACTTT	CASSVYLEDSPLHF
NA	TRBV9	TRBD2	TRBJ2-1	TGTGCCAGCAGCGTAAAACTAGCGGGAGACAATGAGCAGTTCTTC	CASSVKLAGDNEQFF
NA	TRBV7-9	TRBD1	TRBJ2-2	TGTGCCAGCAGCTCGGGACAGGGCACCGGGGAGCTGTTTTTT	CASSSGQGTGELFF
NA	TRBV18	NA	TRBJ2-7	TGTGCCAGCTCACCAGGGAGGTCCTACGAGCAGTACTTC	CASSPGRSYEQYF
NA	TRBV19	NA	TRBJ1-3	TGTGCCAGTTCTCGGGACGGAACCTCTGGAAACACCATATATTTT	CASSRDGTSGNTIYF
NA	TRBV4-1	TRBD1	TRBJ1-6	TGCGCCAGCAGCCGCGCAGGGACAGAGTATAATTCACCCCTCCACTTT	CASSRAGTEYNSPLHF
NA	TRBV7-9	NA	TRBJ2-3	TGTGCCAGCAGCTCCCCCCAGGGAACAGATACGCAGTATTTT	CASSSPQGTDTQYF
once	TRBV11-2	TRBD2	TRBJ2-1	TGTGCCAGCAGCTTAGCGGCGGGAGGAAACAATGAGCAGTTCTTC	CASSLAAGGNNEQFF
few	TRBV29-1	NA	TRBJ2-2	TGCAGCGTGCCCCGGGACGTCGGGGAGCTGTTTTTT	CSVPRDVGELFF
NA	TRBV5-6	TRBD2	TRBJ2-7	TGTGCCAGCAGCTCTTGGCGGGAGCTAGTTGGAGAGCAGTACTTC	CASSSWRELVGEQYF
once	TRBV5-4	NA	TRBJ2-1	TGTGCCAGCTTACCGGGGAACTCCTACAATGAGCAGTTCTTC	CASLPGNSYNEQFF
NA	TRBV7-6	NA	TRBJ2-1	TGTGCCAGCAGCACAGGACTATCCAATGAGCAGTTCTTC	CASSTGLSNEQFF
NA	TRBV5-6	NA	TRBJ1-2	TGTGCCAGCAGCTTGTCCGGGGAGGGCTATGGCTACACCTTC	CASSLSGEGYGYTF
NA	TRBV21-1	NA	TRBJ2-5	TGTGCCAGCAGCAAAGCGGGCGCAGGGGGCGAGGTCCAAGAGACCCAGTACTTC	CASSKAGAGGEVQETQYF
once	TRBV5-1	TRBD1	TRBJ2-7	TGCGCCAGCAGCTTTCGGGACAGCTTCTACGAGCAGTACTTC	CASSFRDSFYEQYF
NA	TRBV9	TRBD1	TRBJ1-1	TGTGCCAGCAGCGTAGCCCTGGACAGGGCCAACACTGAAGCTTTCTTT	CASSVALDRANTEAFF
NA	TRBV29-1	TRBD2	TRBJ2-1	TGCAGCCCAAGACTAGCTTATGAGCAGTTCTTC	CSPRLAYEQFF